These 28 T cell receptor beta chains originate from one sample sequenced in a study of Graves' ophthalmopathy and Graves' hyperthyroidism. Amplification from RNA transcripts yielded the TCR beta CDR3 regions. RT-PCR was first run with HTBI primers, then multiplex PCR in a second round. TCRdb recomputed calls from the multiplex PCR reads with MiXCR, one row per CDR3 protein. This sample has over a million distinct CDR3 sequences, with approximately 35% found just once. Input material: peripheral blood or thyroid tissue (not recorded which). These receptors all stem from an adult man with Graves' hyperthyroidism.

The sample holds many counts of this clonotype. The chain recombines TRBV5-1 with TRBJ2-7; the D is unclear. CDR1 and CDR2 (germline): SGHRS, YFSETQ. Between the trimmed V and J ends, which lost 1 base and 2 bases, there was a span of 7 bases. CDR3 length: 13 residues. CDR3 residues: CASSLNDPYEQYF. CDR3 sequence (DNA): TGCGCCAGCAGCTTGAACGACCCCTACGAGCAGTACTTC. Supplemented by reference TRBV5-1 and TRBJ2-7, the full variable domain reads KAGVTQTPRYLIKTRGQQVTLSCSPISGHRSVSWYQQTPGQGLQFLFEYFSETQRNKGNFPGRFSGRQFSNSRSEMNVSTLELGDSALYLCASSLNDPYEQYFGPGTRLTVT.

This clonotype was counted between two and nine times. One junction end does not reproduce the germline sequence, and a read error may be involved. The chain carries TRBV10-3 and TRBJ1-5; D is possibly TRBD1 (5 bases). CDR1 and CDR2 (germline): ENHRY, SYGVKD. This CDR3 has 16 amino acids. This CDR3 is CASSAPMGLGNQPQHF. For the CDR3, the DNA is TGTGCCAGCAGTGCCCCCATGGGGCTTGGCAATCAGCCCCAGCATTTT.

The CDR3 protein is CATGSIGGGTEAFF. The CDR3 bases are TGTGCCACCGGTAGTATTGGAGGGGGCACTGAAGCTTTCTTT. This chain connects TRBV19 to TRBJ1-1; a possible D gene is TRBD1 (6 bases). CDR3 size: 14 residues. CDR1 and CDR2 (germline): LNHDA, SQIVND (reference sequence). Trimming took off 10 bases at V and 4 bases at J, with 19 bases between the two ends. The variable domain in full, completed from reference TRBV19 and TRBJ1-1, reads DGGITQSPKYLFRKEGQNVTLSCEQNLNHDAMYWYRQDPGQGLRLIYYSQIVNDFQKGDIAEGYSVSREKKESFPLTVTSAQKNPTAFYLCATGSIGGGTEAFFGQGTRLTVV.

The sample holds a few counts of this clonotype. J is TRBJ2-5 and V is TRBV18; a possible D gene is TRBD1 (6 bases). Trimming removed 3 bases from V and 0 bases from J, with 8 bases in between. CDR1 and CDR2 (germline): KGHSH, LQKENI. The CDR3 consists of 14 residues. The DNA of the CDR3 is TGTGCCAGCTCACCGGGGGCCAACCAAGAGACCCAGTACTTC. Its protein product is CASSPGANQETQYF.

Worth noting for this clonotype: Germline and junction disagree at one end, which may indicate a read error. V usage is TRBV2 and J usage is TRBJ1-4, with TRBD1 identical over 8 bases. This CDR3 comprises 15 residues. The germline gives CDR1 SNHLY, CDR2 FYNNEI. CDR3 amino acids: CACSAVDRANEKLFF. The CDR3 DNA is TGTGCCTGCAGCGCTGTGGACAGGGCAAATGAAAAACTGTTTTTT.

This chain links TRBV30 with TRBJ2-6; the D is unclear. The CDR3 has 13 amino acids. V was pared by 4 bases and J by 2 bases, with 6 bases between. Looked up from germline, CDR1 is GTSNPN and CDR2 is SVGIG (reference sequence). The CDR3 sequence: CAWMQAGANVLTF. The CDR3, as DNA: TGTGCCTGGATGCAGGCTGGGGCCAACGTCCTGACTTTC.

The chain employs TRBV11-2 and TRBJ2-7; 10 bases agree with TRBD1. V gave up 7 bases and J gave up 5 bases; unmatched junction bases: 8. Germline V gene lookup returns CDR1 SGHAT and CDR2 FQNNGV. This CDR3 is built from 14 residues. CDR3 DNA: TGTGCCAGCAACGCAGGGACAGGGGCACACGAGCAGTACTTC. Amino acid sequence: CASNAGTGAHEQYF.

This clonotype was seen repeatedly, ten times or more. The rearrangement links TRBV9 to TRBJ1-1; 9 bases fit TRBD1. Germline loops: CDR1 SGDLS, CDR2 YYNGEE. V lost 3 bases and J lost 5; bases outside the gene matches: 5. The CDR3 runs to 14 residues. CDR3 amino acids: CASSEQGAGTEAFF. CDR3 DNA sequence: TGTGCCAGCAGCGAACAGGGGGCGGGTACTGAAGCTTTCTTT.

The chain employs TRBV20-1 and TRBJ1-4; D not resolved. The V end was cut by 1 base, the J end by 8 bases, with 8 bases between. Germline V lookup: CDR1 DFQATT, CDR2 SNEGSKA (reference sequence). CDR3 length: 12 residues. The CDR3 DNA is TGCAGTGCTAGAGCGGGTTGGGAAAAACTGTTTTTT. Amino acid sequence: CSARAGWEKLFF.

To note about this clonotype: A much larger clone sits a single nucleotide away, making a read error possible. Because the CDR3 is missing its conserved closing phenylalanine or tryptophan, this is likely a read error. CDR3 sequence: CAISPRGGADGYGYTV. The DNA of the CDR3 is TGTGCCATCAGTCCTCGGGGGGGGGCCGACGGCTATGGCTACACCGTC. The V and J genes are TRBV10-3 and TRBJ1-2; a weak D match, TRBD1 (6 bases). CDR3 size: 16 residues. Trimming took 5 bases from V and 4 from J, leaving 20 bases between them. Germline V gives CDR1 ENHRY, CDR2 SYGVKD.

This clonotype was detected many times. This chain connects TRBV7-8 to TRBJ2-7; 8 positions match TRBD2. The V and J ends lost 5 bases and 0 bases, in that order; junction bases with no gene match: 12. From germline, CDR1 is SGHVS and CDR2 FQNEAQ. This CDR3 has 17 residues. CDR3 nucleotides: TGTGCCAGCAGCCCAGGACTAGCACCACGTTACTCCTACGAGCAGTACTTC. This sequence encodes CASSPGLAPRYSYEQYF.

The sample holds a few counts of this clonotype. A much larger clone differs by one base, so this may be a read error. The chain employs TRBV7-2 and TRBJ1-2; possibly TRBD1 for D (6 bases). Deletions cut 3 bases from V and 8 bases from J, with 16 bases between. Germline V gives CDR1 SGHTA, CDR2 FQGNSA. The CDR3 sequence is 14 residues long. CDR3 residues: CASSFDSRGTGYTF. Written as DNA, the CDR3 is TGTGCCAGCAGCTTCGACTCCAGGGGTACCGGCTACACCTTC.

This clonotype was counted at least ten times. The chain has TRBV20-1 and TRBJ2-7; 9 bases are shared with TRBD2. Germline trimming cut 3 bases from V and 3 bases from J; bases unmatched to any gene: 6. The germline CDR1 and CDR2 sequences are DFQATT and SNEGSKA (reference sequence). This CDR3 has 14 residues. Written as DNA, the CDR3 is TGCAGTGCTAGTGGGGGACTAGCTAACTACGAGCAGTACTTC. As protein: CSASGGLANYEQYF.

The chain joins TRBV4-1 to TRBJ1-2; D is unclear. V was clipped by 4 bases and J by 5 bases, with 20 bases between them. The CDR3 contains 16 residues. Germline CDR1 reads MGHRA; CDR2 reads YSYEKL. The CDR3 DNA is TGCGCCAGCAGCCGCCTTATGGGATACGACGAATATGGCTACACCTTC. This encodes CASSRLMGYDEYGYTF.

Details on this clonotype: A much bigger clone sits one base away, suggesting this may be a read error. This chain connects TRBV12-3 or TRBV12-4 to TRBJ1-2; 10 positions match TRBD1. The CDR3 covers 14 residues. The CDR3 sequence is CTSSPTGGSYGYTF. CDR3 in DNA: TGTACCAGCAGCCCGACAGGGGGCTCCTATGGCTACACCTTC.

This clonotype has at least ten counts. The V gene is TRBV11-2, the J gene TRBJ2-5; no clear D gene. Trimming took 1 base from V and 1 from J, leaving 4 bases between them. From germline, CDR1 is SGHAT and CDR2 FQNNGV. The CDR3 runs 13 residues. This chain's CDR3 is CASSLGVQETQYF. The CDR3 nucleotides are TGTGCCAGCAGCTTAGGGGTCCAAGAGACCCAGTACTTC.

V usage is TRBV7-9 and J usage is TRBJ2-7; a weak D match, TRBD2 (6 bases). The CDR3 has 14 residues. Germline loops: CDR1 SEHNR, CDR2 FQNEAQ (reference sequence). V was pared by 5 bases and J by 7 bases, with 18 bases between. The CDR3 protein is CASSPWEGAGEQYF. CDR3 sequence (DNA): TGTGCCAGCAGCCCCTGGGAAGGGGCGGGGGAGCAGTACTTC.

The chain links TRBV29-1 to TRBJ2-1; D is undetermined. V was trimmed by 2 bases and J by 8 bases, leaving 13 bases between them. This CDR3 has 13 residues. Germline CDR1 and CDR2: SQVTM and ANQGSEA. The CDR3 DNA sequence: TGCAGCGTTGAAATGGGGATTAGTGATGAGCAGTTCTTC. It translates to CSVEMGISDEQFF.

The chain uses TRBV5-1 and TRBJ1-5; D is ambiguous. The CDR3 is 15 amino acids. Trimming cost V 0 bases and J 4 bases, with 11 bases left between them. CDR1 and CDR2 from the germline V gene are SGHRS and YFSETQ. This CDR3 reads CASSLGFGRNQPQHF. Written as DNA, the CDR3 is TGCGCCAGCAGCTTGGGATTCGGCAGGAATCAGCCCCAGCATTTT.

This clonotype was picked up a small number of times. The chain links TRBV5-1 to TRBJ1-2; weak D call: TRBD1 (5 bases). V was clipped by 0 bases and J by 1 base, with 13 bases between them. This CDR3 is built from 16 residues. Germline CDR1 is SGHRS and CDR2 is YFSETQ. The CDR3 reads CASSLGSGRDNYGYTF. In DNA, the CDR3 is TGCGCCAGCAGCTTGGGCTCGGGACGTGATAACTATGGCTACACCTTC.

This clonotype was found many times. The J gene is TRBJ2-5, the V gene TRBV19; 10 nucleotides line up with TRBD2. CDR3 length equals 15 residues. CDR1 and CDR2 (germline): LNHDA, SQIVND (reference sequence). V was clipped by 9 bases and J by 4 bases; unmatched bases: 11. The CDR3 loop reads CASGPGLASRETQYF. The CDR3 DNA is TGTGCCAGCGGACCGGGACTAGCGAGTAGAGAGACCCAGTACTTC.

The rearrangement links TRBV19 to TRBJ1-5; 12 bases agree with TRBD1. Germline V gene data show CDR1 as LNHDA and CDR2 as SQIVND (reference sequence). J was trimmed by 3 bases and V by 9 bases; bases with no gene match: 9. There are 16 residues in the CDR3. In DNA form, the CDR3 reads TGTGCCAGCAGCCCGGGACAGGGGGCCGTCAATCAGCCCCAGCATTTT. This translates into CASSPGQGAVNQPQHF.

This clonotype was detected a few times. The V gene is TRBV4-1, the J gene TRBJ2-7; tentative D call: TRBD2 (6 bases). Germline CDR1 MGHRA, CDR2 YSYEKL. The CDR3 has 14 residues. V was shortened by 0 bases and J by 5 bases, with 11 bases between the two germline ends. The CDR3 DNA is TGCGCCAGCAGCCAAGAAACTACGGGAGACGAGCAGTACTTC. Amino acid sequence: CASSQETTGDEQYF.

This clonotype showed up just a few times. The CDR3 here is CASSAQALNTGELFF. Written as DNA, the CDR3 is TGTGCCAGCAGCGCACAGGCCCTTAACACCGGGGAGCTGTTTTTT. The chain employs TRBV12-3 or TRBV12-4 and TRBJ2-2, with a tentative D call TRBD1 (5 bases). The V gene lost 6 bases and the J gene lost 2 bases, with 13 bases spanning the gap. The CDR3 is made up of 15 amino acids.

This clonotype has a count of ten or more. The rearrangement links TRBV10-1 to TRBJ1-1; D uncertain. Between the trimmed V and J ends, which lost 6 bases and 5 bases, there was a span of 13 bases. CDR1 and CDR2 (germline): WNHNN, SYGVQD (reference sequence). CDR3 length: 13 residues. CDR3 DNA: TGCGCCAGCAGGAAAAGTTGGAATACTGAAGCTTTCTTT. This gives the protein CASRKSWNTEAFF.

This clonotype came up many times. This chain links TRBV25-1 with TRBJ1-2; 10 bases match TRBD1. The CDR3 runs to 13 residues. The ends lost 3 bases at V and 6 bases at J; junction bases unmatched: 1. CDR1 is MGHDK and CDR2 is SYGVNS in the germline V gene. The CDR3 reads CASSEGQGNGYTF. CDR3 nucleotide sequence: TGTGCCAGCAGTGAGGGACAGGGGAATGGCTACACCTTC.

This clonotype was counted at least ten times. The CDR3 here is CASSTGGTGTYEQYF. CDR3 DNA: TGTGCCAGCAGCACCGGCGGGACAGGCACCTACGAGCAGTACTTC. The chain carries TRBV11-2 and TRBJ2-7; 8 positions agree with TRBD1. Germline V gene sequence: CDR1 SGHAT, CDR2 FQNNGV. This CDR3 has 15 residues. V dropped 5 bases and J dropped 2; count of bases not matched to a gene: 8. The whole variable domain, remainder taken from reference TRBV11-2 and TRBJ2-7, is EAGVAQSPRYKIIEKRQSVAFWCNPISGHATLYWYQQILGQGPKLLIQFQNNGVVDDSQLPKDRFSAERLKGVDSTLKIQPAKLEDSAVYLCASSTGGTGTYEQYFGPGTRLTVT.

The gene calls are TRBV19 and TRBJ2-5, with TRBD2 as a possible D gene (5 bases). Germline CDR1 LNHDA, CDR2 SQIVND (reference sequence). V was cut by 10 bases and J by 2 bases, with 14 bases left in between. The CDR3 runs 13 residues. CDR3 in amino acids: CATLGAEQETQYF. The CDR3 nucleotides read TGTGCCACCTTGGGAGCGGAGCAAGAGACCCAGTACTTC.